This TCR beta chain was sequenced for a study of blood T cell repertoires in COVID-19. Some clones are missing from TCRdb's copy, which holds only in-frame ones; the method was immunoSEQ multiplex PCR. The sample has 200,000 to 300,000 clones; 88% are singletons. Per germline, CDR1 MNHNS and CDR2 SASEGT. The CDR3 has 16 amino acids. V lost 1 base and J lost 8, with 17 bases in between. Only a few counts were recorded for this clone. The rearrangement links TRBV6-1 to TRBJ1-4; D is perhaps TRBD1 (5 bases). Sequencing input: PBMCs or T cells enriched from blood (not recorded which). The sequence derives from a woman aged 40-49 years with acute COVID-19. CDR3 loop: CASSEVSTGGGEKLFF. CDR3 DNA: TGTGCCAGCAGTGAAGTCTCAACAGGCGGAGGGGAAAAACTGTTTTTT.